What follows describes a single TCR beta chain. It lacks a known antigen. Per-base quality was not reported, and no clone a single base away is much larger than it. RNA was extracted using the RNeasy kit, and roughly 0.5 to 1 microgram was reverse transcribed with random hexamers. The immunoSEQ multiplex PCR assay, covering 54 Vbeta and 13 Jbeta segments, was used to amplify TCR beta CDR3 regions. PCR amplification bias was corrected by using a synthetic template baseline for primer optimization and computational correction. In the paper's pipeline: Reads were annotated to V, D and J genes according to IMGT and were analyzed with immunoSEQ Analyzer, with only productive sequences retained. To calculate clonality, Shannon entropy was normalized by log2 of the number of productive unique sequences and then subtracted from one. For each patient and control, public and private clones were evaluated among the 100 most prevalent clones. A clone was defined as Susac-specific if it was absent from the healthy and MS cohorts, from more than 850 published viral clones and from other ImmuneACCESS disease sequences. TCRdb reprocessing: public reads trimmed at Q25 with fastp, clones called with MiXCR, in-frame beta chains kept. Entries are consolidated by CDR3 protein sequence, retaining the most common genes and DNA. What appears here as the V and J calls and clone size reflects TCRdb's work, not the paper's. The sample records 200,000 to 300,000 distinct CDR3 sequences, around 96% of which are singletons. The ten largest clones add up to about 0.095% of the sample.

These data originate in a study of CD8 T cells in Susac syndrome (dated by TCRdb to between 2018 and 2021). For context, the study as a whole: Of the Susac syndrome patients who were sequenced, about eight were in clinical remission while roughly 6 had clinically active disease. At blood withdrawal, Susac syndrome patients were therapy-naive, treated with corticosteroids (with IVIg additionally given to some), or treated with IVIg alone. Repertoire sequencing was used to test whether CD8+ T cell activation and differentiation in Susac syndrome was antigen driven. What the work shows at the level of the full study, not this receptor alone: The TCR sequencing and HLA analysis was acknowledged to have included a relatively small number of individuals. In the CD4+ T cell repertoire of Susac syndrome patients, clonal expansion was not detected.

High-throughput TCR beta sequencing profiled peripheral blood CD8+ and CD4+ T cells from healthy donors, Susac syndrome patients and multiple sclerosis patients. The Susac syndrome patients fulfilled recently defined diagnostic criteria for either definite or probable disease. Bulk CD8+ and CD4+ T cells were purified by magnetic negative isolation, while CD8+ TEMRA cells were enriched using FACS. Blood was drawn into EDTA tubes, processed within 24 hours, and PBMCs were isolated by density gradient centrifugation. PBMCs intended for TCR sequencing were frozen in liquid nitrogen and were later thawed in a 37 degrees C water bath. A purity of at least 90% was achieved for sorted or isolated CD4+, CD8+ and CD8+ TEMRA cells. Inclusive of the bounding cysteine and phenylalanine, the CDR3 is 15 residues long. Only CDR3 DNA remains: 45 bases, in frame from the first base. CDR1 is given as DFQATT and CDR2 as SNEGSKA, both from the germline V gene (reference sequence). The V and J ends are trimmed by 5 bases and 5 bases, leaving 19 bases between them.

Sample: CD4+ T cells from PBMCs. The rearrangement joined TRBV20-1 to TRBJ1-5; TRBD1 could be the D gene, as 6 bases match. This receptor was identified in a human donor with Susac syndrome. Here the CDR3 is given as CSAQRRGRMDQPQHF. The DNA sequence is given as TGCAGTGCTCAAAGGCGGGGGCGTATGGATCAGCCCCAGCATTTT.